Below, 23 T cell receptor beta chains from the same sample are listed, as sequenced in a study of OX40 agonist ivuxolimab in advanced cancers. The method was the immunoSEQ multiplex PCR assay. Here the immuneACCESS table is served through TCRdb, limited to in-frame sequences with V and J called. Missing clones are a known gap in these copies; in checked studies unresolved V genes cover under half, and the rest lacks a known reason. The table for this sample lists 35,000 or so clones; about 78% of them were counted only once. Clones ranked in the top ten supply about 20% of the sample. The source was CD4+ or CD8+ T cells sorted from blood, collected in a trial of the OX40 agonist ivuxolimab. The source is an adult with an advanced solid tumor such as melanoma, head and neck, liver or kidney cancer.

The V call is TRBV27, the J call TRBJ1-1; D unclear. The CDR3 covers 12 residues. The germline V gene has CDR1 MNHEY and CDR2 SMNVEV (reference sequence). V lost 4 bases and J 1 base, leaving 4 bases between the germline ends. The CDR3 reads CASSSPNTEAFF. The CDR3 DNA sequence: TGTGCCAGCAGTTCGCCGAACACTGAAGCTTTCTTT.

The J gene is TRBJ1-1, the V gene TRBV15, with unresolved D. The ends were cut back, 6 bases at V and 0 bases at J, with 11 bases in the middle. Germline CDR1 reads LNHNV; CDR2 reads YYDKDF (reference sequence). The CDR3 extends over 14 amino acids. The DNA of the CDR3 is TGTGCCACCAGTGAGCTGACTCTGAACACTGAAGCTTTCTTT. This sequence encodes CATSELTLNTEAFF.

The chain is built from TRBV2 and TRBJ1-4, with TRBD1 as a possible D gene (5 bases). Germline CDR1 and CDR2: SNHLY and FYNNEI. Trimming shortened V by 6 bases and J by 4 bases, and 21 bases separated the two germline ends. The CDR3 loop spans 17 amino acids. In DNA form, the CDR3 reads TGTGCCAGCAGCGACAGTTCAACACTAGTAATTAATGAAAAACTGTTTTTT. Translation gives CASSDSSTLVINEKLFF.

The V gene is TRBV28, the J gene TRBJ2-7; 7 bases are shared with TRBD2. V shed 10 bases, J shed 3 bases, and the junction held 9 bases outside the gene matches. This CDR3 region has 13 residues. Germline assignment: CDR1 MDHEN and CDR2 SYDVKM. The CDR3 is CATTPGLYYEQYF. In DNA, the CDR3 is TGTGCCACCACCCCGGGACTATACTACGAGCAGTACTTC. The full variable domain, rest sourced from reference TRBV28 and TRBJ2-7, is DVKVTQSSRYLVKRTGEKVFLECVQDMDHENMFWYRQDPGLGLRLIYFSYDVKMKEKGDIPEGYSVSREKKERFSLILESASTNQTSMYLCATTPGLYYEQYFGPGTRLTVT.

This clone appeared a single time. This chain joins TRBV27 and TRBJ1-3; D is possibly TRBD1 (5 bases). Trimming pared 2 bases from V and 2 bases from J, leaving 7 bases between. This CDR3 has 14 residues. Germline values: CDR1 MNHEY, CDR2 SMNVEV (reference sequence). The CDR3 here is CASSLLGAGNTIYF. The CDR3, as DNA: TGTGCCAGCAGTTTACTAGGGGCTGGAAACACCATATATTTT.

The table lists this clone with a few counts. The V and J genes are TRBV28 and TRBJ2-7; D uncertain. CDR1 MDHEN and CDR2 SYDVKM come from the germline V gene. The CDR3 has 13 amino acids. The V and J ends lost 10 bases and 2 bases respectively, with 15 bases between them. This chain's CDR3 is CATTSPNPYEQYF. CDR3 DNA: TGTGCCACCACGTCCCCCAATCCCTACGAGCAGTACTTC.

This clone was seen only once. CDR3: CSVVLLEPKPGYGYTF. The CDR3 DNA reads as TGCAGCGTTGTACTTTTAGAGCCTAAGCCGGGCTATGGCTACACCTTC. The gene calls are TRBV29-1 and TRBJ1-2; D not resolved. The V end was cut by 4 bases, the J end by 4 bases, with 22 bases between. CDR3 length equals 16 residues. Germline-derived CDR1 and CDR2 are SQVTM and ANQGSEA.

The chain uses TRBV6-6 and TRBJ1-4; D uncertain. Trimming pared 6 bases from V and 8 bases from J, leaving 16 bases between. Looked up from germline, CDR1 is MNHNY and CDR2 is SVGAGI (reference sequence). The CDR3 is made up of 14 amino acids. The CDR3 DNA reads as TGTGCCAGCAGCGAGACTTCTTCTGGGGAAAAACTGTTTTTT. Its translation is CASSETSSGEKLFF.

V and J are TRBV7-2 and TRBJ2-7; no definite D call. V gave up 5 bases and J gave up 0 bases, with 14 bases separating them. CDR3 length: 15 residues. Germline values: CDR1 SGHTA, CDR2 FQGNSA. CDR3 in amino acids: CASSPTAGSSYEQYF. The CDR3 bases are TGTGCCAGCAGCCCCACGGCTGGCAGCTCCTACGAGCAGTACTTC. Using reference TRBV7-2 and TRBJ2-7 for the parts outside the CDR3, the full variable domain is GAGVSQSPSNKVTEKGKDVELRCDPISGHTALYWYRQSLGQGLEFLIYFQGNSAPDKSGLPSDRFSAERTGGSVSTLTIQRTQQEDSAVYLCASSPTAGSSYEQYFGPGTRLTVT.

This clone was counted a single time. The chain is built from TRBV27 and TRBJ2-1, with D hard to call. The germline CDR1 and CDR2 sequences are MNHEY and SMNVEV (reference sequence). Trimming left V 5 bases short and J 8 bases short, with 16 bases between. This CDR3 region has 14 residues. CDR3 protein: CASSLPGLRDEQFF. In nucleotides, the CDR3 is TGTGCCAGCAGTCTGCCGGGCCTACGGGATGAGCAGTTCTTC.

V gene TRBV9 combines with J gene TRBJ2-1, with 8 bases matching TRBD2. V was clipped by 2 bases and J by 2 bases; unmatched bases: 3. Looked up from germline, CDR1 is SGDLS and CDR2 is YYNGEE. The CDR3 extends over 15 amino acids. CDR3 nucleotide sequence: TGTGCCAGCAGCGTCGGCGGGAGGCCCTACAATGAGCAGTTCTTC. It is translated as CASSVGGRPYNEQFF.

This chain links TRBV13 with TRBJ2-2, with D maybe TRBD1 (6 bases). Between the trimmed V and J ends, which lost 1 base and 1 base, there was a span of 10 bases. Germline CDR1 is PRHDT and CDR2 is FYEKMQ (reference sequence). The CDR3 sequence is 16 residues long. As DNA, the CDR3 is TGTGCCAGCAGCTTAGCGTGGGGGCAGAACACCGGGGAGCTGTTTTTT. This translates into CASSLAWGQNTGELFF.

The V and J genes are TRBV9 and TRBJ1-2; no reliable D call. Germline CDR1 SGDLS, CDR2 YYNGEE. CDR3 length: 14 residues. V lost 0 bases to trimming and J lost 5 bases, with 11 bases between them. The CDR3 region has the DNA TGTGCCAGCAGCGTAGGGCAGTTTTTGTATGGCTACACCTTC. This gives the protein CASSVGQFLYGYTF. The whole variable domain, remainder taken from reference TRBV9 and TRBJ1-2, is DSGVTQTPKHLITATGQRVTLRCSPRSGDLSVYWYQQSLDQGLQFLIQYYNGEERAKGNILERFSAQQFPDLHSELNLSSLELGDSALYFCASSVGQFLYGYTFGSGTRLTVV.

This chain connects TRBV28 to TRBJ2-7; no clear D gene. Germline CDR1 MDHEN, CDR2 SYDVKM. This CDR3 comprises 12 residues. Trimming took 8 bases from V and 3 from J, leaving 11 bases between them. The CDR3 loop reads CASHGQRYEQYF. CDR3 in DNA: TGTGCCAGCCACGGGCAGCGCTACGAGCAGTACTTC.

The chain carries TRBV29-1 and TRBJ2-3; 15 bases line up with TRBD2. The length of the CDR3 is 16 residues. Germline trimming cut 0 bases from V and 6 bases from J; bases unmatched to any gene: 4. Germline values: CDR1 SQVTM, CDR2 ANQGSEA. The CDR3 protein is CSVEDGTSGRFDTQYF. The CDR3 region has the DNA TGCAGCGTTGAAGATGGGACTAGCGGGAGGTTCGATACGCAGTATTTT.

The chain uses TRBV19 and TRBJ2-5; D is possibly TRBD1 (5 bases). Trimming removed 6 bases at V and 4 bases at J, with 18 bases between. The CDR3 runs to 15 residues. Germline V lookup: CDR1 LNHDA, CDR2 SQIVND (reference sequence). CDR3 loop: CASSHGAYFAETQYF. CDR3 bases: TGTGCCAGTAGCCATGGGGCATACTTCGCAGAGACCCAGTACTTC.

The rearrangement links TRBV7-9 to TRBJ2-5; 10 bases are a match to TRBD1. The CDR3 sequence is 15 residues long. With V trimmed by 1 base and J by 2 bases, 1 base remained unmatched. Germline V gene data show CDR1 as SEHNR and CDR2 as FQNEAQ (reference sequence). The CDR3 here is CASSLVDRGQETQYF. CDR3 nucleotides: TGTGCCAGCAGCTTAGTGGACAGGGGGCAAGAGACCCAGTACTTC.

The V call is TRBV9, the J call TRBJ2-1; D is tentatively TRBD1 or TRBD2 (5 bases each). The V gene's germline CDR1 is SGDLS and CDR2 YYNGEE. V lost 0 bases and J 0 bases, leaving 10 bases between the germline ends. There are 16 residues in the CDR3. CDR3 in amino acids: CASSVERGGSYNEQFF. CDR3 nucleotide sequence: TGTGCCAGCAGCGTAGAGAGGGGTGGCTCCTACAATGAGCAGTTCTTC.

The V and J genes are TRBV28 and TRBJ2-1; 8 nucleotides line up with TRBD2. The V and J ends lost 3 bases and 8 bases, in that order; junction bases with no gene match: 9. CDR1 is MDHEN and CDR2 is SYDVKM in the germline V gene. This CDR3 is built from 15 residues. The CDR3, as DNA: TGTGCCAGCAGTTTGGCCAGCGGGAGACTCGATGAGCAGTTCTTC. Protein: CASSLASGRLDEQFF.

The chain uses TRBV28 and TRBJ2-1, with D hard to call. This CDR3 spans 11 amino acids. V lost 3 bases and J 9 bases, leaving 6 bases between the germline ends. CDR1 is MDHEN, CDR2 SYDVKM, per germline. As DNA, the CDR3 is TGTGCCAGCAGTTTCTGGGGTGAGCAGTTCTTC. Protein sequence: CASSFWGEQFF.

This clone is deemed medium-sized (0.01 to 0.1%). CDR3 loop: CASGQIFQPQHF. For the CDR3, the DNA is TGTGCCAGCGGACAGATCTTTCAGCCCCAGCATTTT. The rearrangement uses TRBV6-1 and TRBJ1-5; possible D gene TRBD1, 6 bases. In germline, CDR1 is MNHNS, CDR2 SASEGT. The ends were cut back, 8 bases at V and 6 bases at J, with 11 bases in the middle. The CDR3 contains 12 residues.

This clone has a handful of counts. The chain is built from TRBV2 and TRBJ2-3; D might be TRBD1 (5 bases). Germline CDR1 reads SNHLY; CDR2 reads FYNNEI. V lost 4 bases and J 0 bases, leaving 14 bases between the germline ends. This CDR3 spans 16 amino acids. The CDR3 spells CASSVTGPLSTDTQYF. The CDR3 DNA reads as TGTGCCAGCAGTGTTACAGGACCCCTTAGCACAGATACGCAGTATTTT.

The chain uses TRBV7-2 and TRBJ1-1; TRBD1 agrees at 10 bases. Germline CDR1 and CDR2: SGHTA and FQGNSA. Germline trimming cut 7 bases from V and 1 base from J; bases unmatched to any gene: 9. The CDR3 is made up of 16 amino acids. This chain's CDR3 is CASTFDRGLANTEAFF. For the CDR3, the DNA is TGTGCCAGCACCTTCGACAGGGGGCTTGCGAACACTGAAGCTTTCTTT. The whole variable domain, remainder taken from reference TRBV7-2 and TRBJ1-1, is GAGVSQSPSNKVTEKGKDVELRCDPISGHTALYWYRQSLGQGLEFLIYFQGNSAPDKSGLPSDRFSAERTGGSVSTLTIQRTQQEDSAVYLCASTFDRGLANTEAFFGQGTRLTVV.